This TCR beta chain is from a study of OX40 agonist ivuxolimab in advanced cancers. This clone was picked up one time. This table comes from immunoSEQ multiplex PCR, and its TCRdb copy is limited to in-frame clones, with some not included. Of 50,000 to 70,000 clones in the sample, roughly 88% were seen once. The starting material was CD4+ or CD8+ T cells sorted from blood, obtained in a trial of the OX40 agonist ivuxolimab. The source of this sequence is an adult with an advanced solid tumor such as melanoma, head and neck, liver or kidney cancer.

CDR3 region: CASSAKGRDEQYF. CDR3 DNA: TGTGCCAGCAGTGCTAAGGGTAGGGACGAGCAGTACTTC. This sequence joins TRBV6-5 and TRBJ2-7, with D unresolved. Germline assignment: CDR1 MNHEY and CDR2 SVGAGI. V lost 5 bases and J 5 bases, leaving 13 bases between the germline ends. The CDR3 totals 13 residues.